This is a list of T cell receptor beta chains from one sample in a study of T cell responses to AZD1222 COVID-19 vaccine. TCRdb's copy holds only in-frame clones and misses some; the assay was immunoSEQ multiplex PCR. The sample contains 200,000 or so clones, about 92% of which appear only once. The material was peripheral blood, obtained on day 0 of MenACWY control vaccination. These receptors came from an adult in good health. The CDR3 runs from the conserved cysteine through the conserved F or W. A D gene is named only where the DNA matches it firmly. For some rows the clone size is stated as once, few or many, or as a class when expanded; others skip it.

d_gene | j_gene | abundance | v_gene | CDR3nt | CDR3aa
TRBD2 | TRBJ2-3 | . | TRBV19 | TGTGCCAGTAGTTTCGGACTAGCGGGGGGCCGAGGCACAGATACGCAGTATTTT | CASSFGLAGGRGTDTQYF
TRBD1 | TRBJ2-1 | . | TRBV6-2/TRBV6-3 | TGTGCCAGCGGCCGAGACGGGACAGTGAACAATGAGCAGTTCTTC | CASGRDGTVNNEQFF
. | TRBJ1-5 | . | TRBV28 | TGTGCCAGCAGTTTGTTGTCCGGCCAGCCCCAGCATTTT | CASSLLSGQPQHF
TRBD1 | TRBJ1-1 | . | TRBV12-3/TRBV12-4 | TGTGCCAGCAATTTGGACAGGGCGCGTGAAGCTTTCTTT | CASNLDRAREAFF
. | TRBJ1-4 | . | TRBV5-1 | TGCGCCAGCAGCGAGACAGCAACTAATGAAAAACTGTTTTTT | CASSETATNEKLFF
. | TRBJ2-1 | . | TRBV9 | TGTGCCAGCAGCGTAGGGGGGGTACCGAGTGAGCAGTTCTTC | CASSVGGVPSEQFF
. | TRBJ1-1 | . | TRBV19 | TGTGCCAGTAGCACCCAGGGCAACACTGAAGCTTTCTTT | CASSTQGNTEAFF
. | TRBJ1-2 | once | TRBV6-5 | TGTGCCAGCAGCGCCGGCACCTATGGCTACACCTTC | CASSAGTYGYTF
. | TRBJ1-2 | once | TRBV6-1 | TGTGCCAGCAGTGAAGCCCTTTCAGACTTAAGCGGCTACACCTTC | CASSEALSDLSGYTF
. | TRBJ1-1 | . | TRBV7-9 | TGTGCCAGCCGGGGGGTCCGGGACGAAGCTTTCTTT | CASRGVRDEAFF
TRBD2 | TRBJ2-7 | . | TRBV6-5 | TGTGCCAGCAGTTACCTATCGGGAGGGGGCTACGAGCAGTACTTC | CASSYLSGGGYEQYF
. | TRBJ1-5 | . | TRBV12-3/TRBV12-4 | TGTGCCAGCAGTTTAGCGGTCGCCGGGCCCCAGCATTTT | CASSLAVAGPQHF
. | TRBJ2-7 | . | TRBV7-9 | TGTGCCAGCAGCGCTCAAGCCTACGAGCAGTACTTC | CASSAQAYEQYF
. | TRBJ2-3 | . | TRBV6-2/TRBV6-3 | TGTGCCAGCAGTTACTCCCTAGGGTCAGTACGCACAGATACGCAGTATTTT | CASSYSLGSVRTDTQYF
. | TRBJ1-2 | . | TRBV28 | TGTGCCAGCAGCCGGACGCAAAGGGTGTTTGGCTACACCTTC | CASSRTQRVFGYTF
. | TRBJ2-3 | . | TRBV30 | TGTGCCTGGAATTCTGGACCCTCAGGTACGCAGTATTTT | CAWNSGPSGTQYF
TRBD1 | TRBJ2-1 | . | TRBV4-1 | TGCGCCAGCAGACCTACAGGGGACAATAGAAAATACAATGAGCAGTTCTTC | CASRPTGDNRKYNEQFF
. | TRBJ1-5 | . | TRBV7-2 | TGTGCCAGCAGCCAAGCCTATAATCAGCCCCAGCATTTT | CASSQAYNQPQHF
. | TRBJ1-2 | . | TRBV2 | TGTGCCAGCAGTGGTGGGGGTACCGACTATGGCTACACCTTC | CASSGGGTDYGYTF
. | TRBJ1-3 | . | TRBV19 | TGTGCCAGTAGCTTCGGTGGAAACACCATATATTTT | CASSFGGNTIYF
. | TRBJ1-4 | . | TRBV6-5 | TGTGCCAGCCGGACGAGCGGGGCAACTAATGAAAAACTGTTTTTT | CASRTSGATNEKLFF
TRBD2 | TRBJ2-1 | . | TRBV2 | TGTGCCAGCAGGCGGGAGGCCGGAGTGGGGGAGCAGTTCTTC | CASRREAGVGEQFF